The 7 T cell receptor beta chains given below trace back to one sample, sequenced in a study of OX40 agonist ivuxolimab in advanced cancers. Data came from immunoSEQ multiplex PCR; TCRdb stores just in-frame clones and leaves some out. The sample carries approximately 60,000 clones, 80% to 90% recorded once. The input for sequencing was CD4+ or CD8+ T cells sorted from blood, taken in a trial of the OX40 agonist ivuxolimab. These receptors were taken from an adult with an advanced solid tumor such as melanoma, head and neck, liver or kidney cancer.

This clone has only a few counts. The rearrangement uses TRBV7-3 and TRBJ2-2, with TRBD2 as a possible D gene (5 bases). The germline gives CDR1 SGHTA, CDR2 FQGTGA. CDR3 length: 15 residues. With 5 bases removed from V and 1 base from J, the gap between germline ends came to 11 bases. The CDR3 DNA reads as TGTGCCAGCAGCCCCAGAGGGAAGAACACCGGGGAGCTGTTTTTT. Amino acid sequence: CASSPRGKNTGELFF.

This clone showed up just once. The CDR3 DNA is TGTGCCAGCAGTCTGAGGAACACTGAAGCTTTCTTT. Amino acid sequence: CASSLRNTEAFF. The chain employs TRBV6-6 and TRBJ1-1; D remains ambiguous. CDR3 length: 12 residues. Trimming left V 5 bases short and J 1 base short, with 5 bases between. Germline loops: CDR1 MNHNY, CDR2 SVGAGI (reference sequence).

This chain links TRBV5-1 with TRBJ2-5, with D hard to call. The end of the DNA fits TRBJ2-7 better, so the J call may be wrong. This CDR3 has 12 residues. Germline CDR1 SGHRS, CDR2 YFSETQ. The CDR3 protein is CASSLGDNEQYF. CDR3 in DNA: TGCGCCAGCAGCTTGGGTGACAACGAGCAGTACTTC.

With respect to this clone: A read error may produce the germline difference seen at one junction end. The CDR3 region is CASSFELNTEAFF. As DNA, the CDR3 is TGTGCTAGCAGCTTTGAGTTGAACACTGAAGCTTTCTTT. The chain has TRBV7-7 and TRBJ1-1; D gene uncertain. CDR1 and CDR2 from the germline V gene are SSHAT and FNYEAQ (reference sequence). The CDR3 length is 13 residues.

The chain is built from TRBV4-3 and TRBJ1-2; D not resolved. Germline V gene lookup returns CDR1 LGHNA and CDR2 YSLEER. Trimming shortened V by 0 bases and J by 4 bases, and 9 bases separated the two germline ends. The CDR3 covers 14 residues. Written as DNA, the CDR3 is TGCGCCAGCAGCCAAGAGATGACGGTCTATGGCTACACCTTC. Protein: CASSQEMTVYGYTF.

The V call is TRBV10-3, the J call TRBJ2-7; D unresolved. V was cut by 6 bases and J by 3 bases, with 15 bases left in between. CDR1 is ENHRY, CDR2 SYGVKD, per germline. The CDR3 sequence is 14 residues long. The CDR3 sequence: CAISAGSTLYEQYF. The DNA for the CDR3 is TGTGCCATCAGCGCAGGCTCAACTCTCTACGAGCAGTACTTC.

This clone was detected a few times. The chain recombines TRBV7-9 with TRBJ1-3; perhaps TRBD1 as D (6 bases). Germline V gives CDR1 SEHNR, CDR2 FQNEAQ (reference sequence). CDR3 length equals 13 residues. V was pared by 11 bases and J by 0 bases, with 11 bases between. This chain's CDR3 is CAGRGGSGNTIYF. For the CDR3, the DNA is TGTGCCGGCCGAGGGGGCTCTGGAAACACCATATATTTT.